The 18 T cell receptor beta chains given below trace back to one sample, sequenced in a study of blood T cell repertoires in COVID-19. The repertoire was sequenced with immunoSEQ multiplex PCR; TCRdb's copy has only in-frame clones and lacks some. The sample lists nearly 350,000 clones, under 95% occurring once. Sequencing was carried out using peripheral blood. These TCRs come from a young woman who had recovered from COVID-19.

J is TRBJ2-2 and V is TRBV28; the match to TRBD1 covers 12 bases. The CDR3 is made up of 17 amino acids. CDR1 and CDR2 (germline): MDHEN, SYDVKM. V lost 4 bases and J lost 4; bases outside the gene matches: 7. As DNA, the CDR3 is TGTGCCAGCAGTTGGGGGACAGGGGGCGTTAGCACCGGGGAGCTGTTTTTT. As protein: CASSWGTGGVSTGELFF. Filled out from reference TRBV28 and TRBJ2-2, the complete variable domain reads DVKVTQSSRYLVKRTGEKVFLECVQDMDHENMFWYRQDPGLGLRLIYFSYDVKMKEKGDIPEGYSVSREKKERFSLILESASTNQTSMYLCASSWGTGGVSTGELFFGEGSRLTVL.

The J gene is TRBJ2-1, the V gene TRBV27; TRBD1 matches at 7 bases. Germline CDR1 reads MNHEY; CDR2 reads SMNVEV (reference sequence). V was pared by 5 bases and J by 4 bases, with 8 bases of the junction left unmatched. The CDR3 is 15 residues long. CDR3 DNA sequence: TGTGCCAGCAGTCCCGACACAGGGGTTTACAATGAGCAGTTCTTC. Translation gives CASSPDTGVYNEQFF.

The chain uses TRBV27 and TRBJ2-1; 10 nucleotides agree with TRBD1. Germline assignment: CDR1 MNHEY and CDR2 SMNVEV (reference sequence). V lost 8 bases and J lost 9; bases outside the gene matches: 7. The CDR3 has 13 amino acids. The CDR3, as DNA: TGTGCCAGCCGGGACAGGGGTCTCGGTGAGCAGTTCTTC. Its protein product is CASRDRGLGEQFF.

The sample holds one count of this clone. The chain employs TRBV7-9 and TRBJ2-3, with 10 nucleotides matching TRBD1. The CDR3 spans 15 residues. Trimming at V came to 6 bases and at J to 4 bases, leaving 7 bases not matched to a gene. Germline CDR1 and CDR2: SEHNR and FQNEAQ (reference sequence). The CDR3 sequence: CASRDDRGRADTQYF. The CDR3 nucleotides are TGTGCCAGCAGGGACGACAGGGGGCGAGCAGATACGCAGTATTTT.

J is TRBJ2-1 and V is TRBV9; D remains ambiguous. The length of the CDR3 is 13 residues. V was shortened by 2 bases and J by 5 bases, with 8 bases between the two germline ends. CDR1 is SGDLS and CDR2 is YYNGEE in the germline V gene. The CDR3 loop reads CASSVSTDNEQFF. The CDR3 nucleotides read TGTGCCAGCAGCGTCTCTACCGACAATGAGCAGTTCTTC.

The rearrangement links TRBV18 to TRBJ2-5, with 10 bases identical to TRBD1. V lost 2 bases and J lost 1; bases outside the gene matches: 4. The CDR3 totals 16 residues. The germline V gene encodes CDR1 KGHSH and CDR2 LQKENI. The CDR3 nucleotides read TGTGCCAGCTCACCAAGGACAGGGGGTCTCCAAGAGACCCAGTACTTC. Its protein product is CASSPRTGGLQETQYF.

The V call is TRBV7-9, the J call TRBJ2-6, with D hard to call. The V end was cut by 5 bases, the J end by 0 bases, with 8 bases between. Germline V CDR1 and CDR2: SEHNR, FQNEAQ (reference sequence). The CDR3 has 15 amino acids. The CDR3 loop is CASSPRVSGANVLTF. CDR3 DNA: TGTGCCAGCAGCCCCCGGGTCTCTGGGGCCAACGTCCTGACTTTC.

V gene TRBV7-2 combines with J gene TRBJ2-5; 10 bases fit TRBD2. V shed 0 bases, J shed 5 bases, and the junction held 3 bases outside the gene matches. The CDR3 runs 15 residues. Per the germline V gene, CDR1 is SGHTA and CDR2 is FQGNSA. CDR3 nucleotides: TGTGCCAGCAGCTTAGCCCTAGCGGGAGATGAGACCCAGTACTTC. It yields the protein CASSLALAGDETQYF.

CDR3 coding DNA: TGCGCCAGCAGTCGAGCGGGGGTCGACAATCAGCCCCAGCATTTT. It codes for CASSRAGVDNQPQHF. The chain uses TRBV4-1 and TRBJ1-5; TRBD1 might be the D (5 bases). The CDR3 runs to 15 residues. Per the germline V gene, CDR1 is MGHRA and CDR2 is YSYEKL. V lost 6 bases, J lost 3 bases, and 15 bases lay in between.

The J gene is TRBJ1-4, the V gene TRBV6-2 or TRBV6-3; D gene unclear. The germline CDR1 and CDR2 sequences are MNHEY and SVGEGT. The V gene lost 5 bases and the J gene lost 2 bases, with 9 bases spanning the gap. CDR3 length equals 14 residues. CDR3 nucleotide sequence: TGTGCCAGCAGTCTACACGGGACTAATGAAAAACTGTTTTTT. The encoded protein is CASSLHGTNEKLFF.

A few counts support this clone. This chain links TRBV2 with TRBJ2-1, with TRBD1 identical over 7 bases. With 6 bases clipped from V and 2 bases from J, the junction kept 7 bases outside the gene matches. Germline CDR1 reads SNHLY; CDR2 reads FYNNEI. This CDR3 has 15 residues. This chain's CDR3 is CASRHDRAAYNEQFF. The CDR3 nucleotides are TGTGCCAGCAGGCATGACAGGGCGGCCTACAATGAGCAGTTCTTC.

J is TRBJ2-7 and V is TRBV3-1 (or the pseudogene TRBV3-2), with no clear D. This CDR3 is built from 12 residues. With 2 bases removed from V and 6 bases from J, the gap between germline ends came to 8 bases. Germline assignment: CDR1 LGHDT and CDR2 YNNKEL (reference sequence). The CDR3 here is CASSQPPGEQYV. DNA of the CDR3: TGTGCCAGCAGCCAACCCCCGGGCGAGCAGTACGTC.

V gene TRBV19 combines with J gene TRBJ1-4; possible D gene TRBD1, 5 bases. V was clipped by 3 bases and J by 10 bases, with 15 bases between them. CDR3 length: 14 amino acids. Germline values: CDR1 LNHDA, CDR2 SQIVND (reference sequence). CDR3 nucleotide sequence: TGTGCCAGTAGTATCGCCGGGGGTCGTGGAAAACTGTTTTTT. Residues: CASSIAGGRGKLFF. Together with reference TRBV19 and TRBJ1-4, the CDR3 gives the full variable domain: DGGITQSPKYLFRKEGQNVTLSCEQNLNHDAMYWYRQDPGQGLRLIYYSQIVNDFQKGDIAEGYSVSREKKESFPLTVTSAQKNPTAFYLCASSIAGGRGKLFFGSGTQLSVL.

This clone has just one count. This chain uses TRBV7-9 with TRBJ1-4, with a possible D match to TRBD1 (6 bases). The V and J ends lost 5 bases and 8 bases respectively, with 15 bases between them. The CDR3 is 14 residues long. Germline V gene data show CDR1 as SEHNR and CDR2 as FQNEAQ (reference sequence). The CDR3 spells CASSHQGFVEKLFF. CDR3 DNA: TGTGCCAGCAGCCACCAGGGGTTCGTGGAAAAACTGTTTTTT.

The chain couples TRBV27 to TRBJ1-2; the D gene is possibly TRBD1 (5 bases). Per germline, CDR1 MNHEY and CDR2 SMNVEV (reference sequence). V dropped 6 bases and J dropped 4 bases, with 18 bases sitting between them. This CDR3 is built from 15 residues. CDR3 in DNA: TGTGCCAGCAGCTTGGGCCAAGAGGGACTCTATGGCTACACCTTC. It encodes CASSLGQEGLYGYTF.

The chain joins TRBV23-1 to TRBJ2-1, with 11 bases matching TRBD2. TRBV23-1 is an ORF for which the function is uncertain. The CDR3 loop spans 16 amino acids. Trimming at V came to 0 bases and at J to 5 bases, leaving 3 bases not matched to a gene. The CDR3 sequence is CASSQSTSGSHNEQFF. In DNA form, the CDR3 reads TGCGCCAGCAGTCAATCAACTAGCGGGAGTCACAATGAGCAGTTCTTC.

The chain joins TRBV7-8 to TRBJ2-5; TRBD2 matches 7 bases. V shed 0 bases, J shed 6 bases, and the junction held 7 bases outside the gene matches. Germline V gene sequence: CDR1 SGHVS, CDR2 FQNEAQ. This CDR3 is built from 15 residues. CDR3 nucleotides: TGTGCCAGCAGCTTAGCCCGGACTAGGCTACAGACCCAGTACTTC. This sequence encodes CASSLARTRLQTQYF.

In nucleotides, the CDR3 is TGTGCCAGCAGCGCCCTACTAGCGGGGGACAATGAGCAGTTCTTC. Its translation: CASSALLAGDNEQFF. The genes are TRBV9 and TRBJ2-1, with 11 positions matching TRBD2. The V gene's germline CDR1 is SGDLS and CDR2 YYNGEE. This CDR3 contains 15 residues. J gave up 5 bases and V 3 bases, and 4 bases lay outside the gene matches.